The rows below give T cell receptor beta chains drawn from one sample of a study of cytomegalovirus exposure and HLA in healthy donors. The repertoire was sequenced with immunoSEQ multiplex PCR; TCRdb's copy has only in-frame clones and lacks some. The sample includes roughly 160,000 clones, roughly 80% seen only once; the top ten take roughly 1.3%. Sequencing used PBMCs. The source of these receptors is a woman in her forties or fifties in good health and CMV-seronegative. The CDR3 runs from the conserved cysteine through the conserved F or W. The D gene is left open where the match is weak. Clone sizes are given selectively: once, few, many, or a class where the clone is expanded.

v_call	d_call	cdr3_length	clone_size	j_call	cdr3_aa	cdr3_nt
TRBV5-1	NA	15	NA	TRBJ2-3	CASSHAGPITDTQYF	TGCGCCAGCAGCCACGCGGGCCCCATCACAGATACGCAGTATTTT
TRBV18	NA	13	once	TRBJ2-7	CASSPAGDYEQYF	TGTGCCAGCTCACCGGCAGGTGACTACGAGCAGTACTTC
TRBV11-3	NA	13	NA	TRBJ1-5	CATPTGANQPQHF	TGTGCCACCCCCACTGGGGCCAATCAGCCCCAGCATTTT
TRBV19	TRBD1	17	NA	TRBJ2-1	CASSILADREEFNEQFF	TGTGCCAGTAGTATACTCGCGGACAGGGAAGAGTTCAATGAGCAGTTCTTC
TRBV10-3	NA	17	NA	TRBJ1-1	CAISESTPGGGNTEAFF	TGTGCCATCAGTGAGTCGACCCCCGGGGGGGGGAACACTGAAGCTTTCTTT
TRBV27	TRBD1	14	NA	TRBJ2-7	CASRPGQTTYEQYF	TGTGCCAGCAGACCGGGACAGACGACCTACGAGCAGTACTTC
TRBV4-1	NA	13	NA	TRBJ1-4	CASSLRGHEKLFF	TGCGCCAGCAGCCTTAGGGGCCATGAAAAACTGTTTTTT
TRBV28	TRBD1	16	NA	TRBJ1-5	CASRLRQGASGPPQHF	TGTGCCAGCAGACTACGACAGGGGGCCTCTGGTCCGCCCCAGCATTTT
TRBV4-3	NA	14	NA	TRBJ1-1	CASSPSGVNTEAFF	TGCGCCAGCAGCCCAAGTGGAGTGAACACTGAAGCTTTCTTT
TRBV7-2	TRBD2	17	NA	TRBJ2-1	CASSLRAGGFSYNEQFF	TGTGCCAGCAGCCTAAGGGCGGGAGGGTTCTCCTACAATGAGCAGTTCTTC
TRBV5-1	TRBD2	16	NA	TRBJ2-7	CASSRDSSGSFYEQYF	TGCGCCAGCAGCAGAGACTCTAGCGGGAGTTTCTACGAGCAGTACTTC
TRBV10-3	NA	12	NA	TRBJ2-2	CAISLTSYELFF	TGTGCCATCAGCCTTACTAGCTACGAGCTGTTTTTT
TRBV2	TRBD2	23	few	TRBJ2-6	CASSHPAILTSSQDSSGANVLTF	TGTGCCAGCAGTCACCCGGCCATCCTGACTAGCAGTCAGGATTCGTCTGGGGCCAACGTCCTGACTTTC
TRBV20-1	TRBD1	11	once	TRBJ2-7	CSRGQGHEQYF	TGCAGCCGAGGACAGGGCCACGAGCAGTACTTC
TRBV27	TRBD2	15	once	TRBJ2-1	CASSLDRLAVNEQFF	TGTGCCAGCAGTTTAGATAGGCTAGCGGTCAATGAGCAGTTCTTC